This TCR beta chain was profiled in a study of blood T cell repertoires in COVID-19. The table came from immunoSEQ multiplex PCR; TCRdb's copy has only in-frame clones and leaves some out. The repertoire holds some 140,000 clones, with approximately 78% as singletons. This sequence originates from a man of 80 years or more with acute or convalescent COVID-19. The source material was peripheral blood.

The CDR3 protein is CATSEIAERGIRKPQHF. The CDR3 region has the DNA TGTGCCACCAGTGAGATCGCCGAAAGGGGGATCAGGAAGCCCCAGCATTTT. The rearrangement uses TRBV24-1 and TRBJ1-5; tentatively, D is TRBD1 (6 bases). Trimming took 4 bases from V and 8 from J, leaving 23 bases between them. The CDR3 runs 17 residues. Germline CDR1 reads KGHDR; CDR2 reads SFDVKD.